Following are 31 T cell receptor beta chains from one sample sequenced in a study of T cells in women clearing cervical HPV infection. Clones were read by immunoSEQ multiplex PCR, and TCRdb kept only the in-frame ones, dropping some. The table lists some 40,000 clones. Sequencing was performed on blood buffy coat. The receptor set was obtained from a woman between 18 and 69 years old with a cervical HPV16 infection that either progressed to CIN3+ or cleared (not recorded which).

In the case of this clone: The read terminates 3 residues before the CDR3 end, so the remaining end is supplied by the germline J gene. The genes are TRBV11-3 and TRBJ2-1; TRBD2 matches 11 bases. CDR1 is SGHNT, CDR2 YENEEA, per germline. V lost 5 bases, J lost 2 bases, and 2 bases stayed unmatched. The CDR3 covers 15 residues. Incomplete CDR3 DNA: TGTGCCAGCAGCCGACTAGCGGGAACCTACAATGAG. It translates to CASSRLAGTYNE. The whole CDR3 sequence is CASSRLAGTYNEQFF.

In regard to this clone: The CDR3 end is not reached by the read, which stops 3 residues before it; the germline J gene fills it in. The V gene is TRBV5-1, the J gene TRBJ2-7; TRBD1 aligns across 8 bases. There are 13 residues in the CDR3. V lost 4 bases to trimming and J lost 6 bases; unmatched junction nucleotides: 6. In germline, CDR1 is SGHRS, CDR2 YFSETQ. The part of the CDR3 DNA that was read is TGCGCCAGCAGCCCGGGACAGGCTGGCGAG. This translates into CASSPGQAGE. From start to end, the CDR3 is CASSPGQAGEQYF.

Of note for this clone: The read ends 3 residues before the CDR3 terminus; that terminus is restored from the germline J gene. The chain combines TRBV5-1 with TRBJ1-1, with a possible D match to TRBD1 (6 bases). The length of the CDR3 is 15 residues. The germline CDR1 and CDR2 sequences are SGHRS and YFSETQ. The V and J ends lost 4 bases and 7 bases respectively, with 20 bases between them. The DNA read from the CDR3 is TGCGCCAGCAGCCCCAGTGCCGACCTAGGGGGTGAA. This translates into CASSPSADLGGE. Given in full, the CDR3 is CASSPSADLGGEAFF.

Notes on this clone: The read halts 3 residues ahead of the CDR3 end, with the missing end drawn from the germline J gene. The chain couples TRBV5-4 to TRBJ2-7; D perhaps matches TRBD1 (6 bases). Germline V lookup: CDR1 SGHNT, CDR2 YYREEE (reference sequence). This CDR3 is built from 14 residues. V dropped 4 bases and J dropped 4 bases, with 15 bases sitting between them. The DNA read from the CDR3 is TGTGCCAGCAGCCCCTCGGACAGTAGATACGAG. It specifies CASSPSDSRYE. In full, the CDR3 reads CASSPSDSRYEQYF.

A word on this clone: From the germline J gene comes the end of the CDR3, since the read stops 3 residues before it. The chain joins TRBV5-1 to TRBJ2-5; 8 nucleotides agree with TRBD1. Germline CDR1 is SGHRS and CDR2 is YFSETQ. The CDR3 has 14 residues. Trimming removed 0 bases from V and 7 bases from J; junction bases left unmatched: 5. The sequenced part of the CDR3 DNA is TGCGCCAGCAGCTTGGGCCAGGGGGCTGGGACC. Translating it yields CASSLGQGAGT. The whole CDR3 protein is CASSLGQGAGTQYF.

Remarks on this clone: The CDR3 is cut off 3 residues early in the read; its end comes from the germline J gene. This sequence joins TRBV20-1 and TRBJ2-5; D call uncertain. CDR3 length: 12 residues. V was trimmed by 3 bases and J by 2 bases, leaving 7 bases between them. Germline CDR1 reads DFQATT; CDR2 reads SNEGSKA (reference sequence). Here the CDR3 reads CSASLQQETQYF. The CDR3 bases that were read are TGCAGTGCTAGTTTGCAGCAAGAGACC.

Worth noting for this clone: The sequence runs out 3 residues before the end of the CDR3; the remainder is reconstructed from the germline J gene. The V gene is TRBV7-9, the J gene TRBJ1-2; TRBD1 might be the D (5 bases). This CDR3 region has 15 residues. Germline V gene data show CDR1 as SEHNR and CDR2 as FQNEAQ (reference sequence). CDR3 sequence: CASSLGTIQFYDYTF. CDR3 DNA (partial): TGTGCCAGCAGCTTAGGGACAATACAATTCTACGAC. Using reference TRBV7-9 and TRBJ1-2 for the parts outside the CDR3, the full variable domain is DTGVSQNPRHKITKRGQNVTFRCDPISEHNRLYWYRQTLGQGPEFLTYFQNEAQLEKSRLLSDRFSAERPKGSFSTLEIQRTEQGDSAMYLCASSLGTIQFYDYTFGSGTRLTVV.

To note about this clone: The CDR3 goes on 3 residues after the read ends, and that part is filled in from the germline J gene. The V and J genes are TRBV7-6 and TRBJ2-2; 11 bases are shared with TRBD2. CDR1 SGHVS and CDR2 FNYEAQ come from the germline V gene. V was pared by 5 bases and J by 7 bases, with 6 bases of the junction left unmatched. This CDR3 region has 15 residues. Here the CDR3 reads CASSLTSGIVGELFF. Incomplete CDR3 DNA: TGTGCCAGCAGCCTGACTAGCGGGATAGTCGGGGAG.

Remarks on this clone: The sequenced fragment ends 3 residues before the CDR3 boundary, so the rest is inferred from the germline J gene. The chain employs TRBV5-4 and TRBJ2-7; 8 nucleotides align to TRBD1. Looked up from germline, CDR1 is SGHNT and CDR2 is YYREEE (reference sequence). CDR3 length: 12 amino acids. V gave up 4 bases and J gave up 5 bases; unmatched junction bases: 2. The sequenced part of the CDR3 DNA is TGTGCCAGCAGCCAGGGACAGGACGAG. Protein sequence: CASSQGQDE. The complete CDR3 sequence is CASSQGQDEQYF.

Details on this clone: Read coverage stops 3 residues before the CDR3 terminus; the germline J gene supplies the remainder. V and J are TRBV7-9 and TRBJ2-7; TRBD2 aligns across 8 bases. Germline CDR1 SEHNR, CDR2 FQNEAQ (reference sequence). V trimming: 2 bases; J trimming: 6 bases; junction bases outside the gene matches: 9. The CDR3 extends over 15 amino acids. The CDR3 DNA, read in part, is TGTGCCAGCAGCTTAATGAGCGGGAGCTTAGGCGAG. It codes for CASSLMSGSLGE. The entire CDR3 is CASSLMSGSLGEQYF.

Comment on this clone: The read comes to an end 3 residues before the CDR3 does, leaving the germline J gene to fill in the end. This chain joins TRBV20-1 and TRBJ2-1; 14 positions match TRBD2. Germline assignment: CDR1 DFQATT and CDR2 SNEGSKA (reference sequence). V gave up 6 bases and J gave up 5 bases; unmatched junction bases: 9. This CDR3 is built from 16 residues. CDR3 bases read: TGCAGTGCACGTACCGGGACTAGCGGGGGTAACAATGAG. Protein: CSARTGTSGGNNE. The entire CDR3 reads CSARTGTSGGNNEQFF.

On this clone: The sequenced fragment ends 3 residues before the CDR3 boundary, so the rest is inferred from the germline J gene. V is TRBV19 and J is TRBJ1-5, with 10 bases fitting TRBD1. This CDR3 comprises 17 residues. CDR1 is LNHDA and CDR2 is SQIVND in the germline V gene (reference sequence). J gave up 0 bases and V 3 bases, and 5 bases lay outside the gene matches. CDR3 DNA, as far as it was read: TGTGCCAGTAGTATTGTGTGGGACAGGGGTAGCAATCAGCCC. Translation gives CASSIVWDRGSNQP. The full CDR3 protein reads CASSIVWDRGSNQPQHF.

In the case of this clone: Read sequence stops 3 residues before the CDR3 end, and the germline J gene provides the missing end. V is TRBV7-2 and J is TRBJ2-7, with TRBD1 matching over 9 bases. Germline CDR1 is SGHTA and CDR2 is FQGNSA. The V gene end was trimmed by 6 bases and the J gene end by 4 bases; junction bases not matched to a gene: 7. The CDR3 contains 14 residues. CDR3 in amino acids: CASRQTGGRYEQYF. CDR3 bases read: TGTGCCAGCAGACAGACAGGGGGGCGGTACGAG.

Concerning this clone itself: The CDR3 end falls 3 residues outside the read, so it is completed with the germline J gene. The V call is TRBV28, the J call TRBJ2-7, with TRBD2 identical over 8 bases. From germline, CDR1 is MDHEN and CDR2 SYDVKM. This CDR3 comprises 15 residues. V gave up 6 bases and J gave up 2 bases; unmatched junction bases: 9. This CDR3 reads CASSLGGVITYEQYF. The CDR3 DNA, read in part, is TGTGCCAGCAGCCTCGGGGGGGTCATAACCTACGAG.

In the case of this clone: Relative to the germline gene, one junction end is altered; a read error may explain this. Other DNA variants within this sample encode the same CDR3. The CDR3 DNA, read in part, is TGTGCCAGCAGCCCACAGGGCCTCCTCTCTGGAAACACA. Protein sequence: CASSPQGLLSGNT. The whole CDR3 protein reads CASSPQGLLSGNTIYF. The V and J genes are TRBV2 and TRBJ1-3; D perhaps matches TRBD1 (6 bases). The read ends 3 residues before the CDR3 terminus; that terminus is restored from the germline J gene. The CDR3 has 16 residues. Germline V lookup: CDR1 SNHLY, CDR2 FYNNEI.

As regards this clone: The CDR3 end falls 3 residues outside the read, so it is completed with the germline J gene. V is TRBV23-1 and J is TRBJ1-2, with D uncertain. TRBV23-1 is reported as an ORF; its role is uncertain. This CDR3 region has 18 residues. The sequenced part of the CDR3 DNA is TGCGCCAGCAGTCAATTGAGGCGGAGGACTAGCGTATTCTACGAC. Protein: CASSQLRRRTSVFYD. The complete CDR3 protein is CASSQLRRRTSVFYDYTF.

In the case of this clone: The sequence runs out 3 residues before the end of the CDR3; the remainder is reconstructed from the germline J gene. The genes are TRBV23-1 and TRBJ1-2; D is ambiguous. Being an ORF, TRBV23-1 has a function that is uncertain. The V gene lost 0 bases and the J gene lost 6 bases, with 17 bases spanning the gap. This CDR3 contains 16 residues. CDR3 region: CASSQSQEQIINGYTF. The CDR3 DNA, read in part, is TGCGCCAGCAGTCAATCTCAGGAACAGATCATCAATGGC.

CDR3 DNA, as far as it was read: TGTGCCAGCAGCTTACGGTCCTATGGC. It is translated as CASSLRSYG. The full CDR3 is CASSLRSYGYTF. This rearrangement joins TRBV7-9 to TRBJ1-2, with unresolved D. The DNA ends 3 residues before the CDR3 does, and the rest of the CDR3 is filled in from the germline J gene. The CDR3 extends over 12 amino acids. Trimming took off 2 bases at V and 4 bases at J, with 5 bases between the two ends. The germline gives CDR1 SEHNR, CDR2 FQNEAQ (reference sequence).

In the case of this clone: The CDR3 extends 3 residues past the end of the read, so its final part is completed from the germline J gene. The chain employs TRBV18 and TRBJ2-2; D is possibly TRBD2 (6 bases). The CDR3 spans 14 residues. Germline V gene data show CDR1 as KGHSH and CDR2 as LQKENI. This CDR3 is CASSFRAGGEKLFF. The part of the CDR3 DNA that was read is TGTGCCAGCTCATTTCGGGCCGGAGGGGAAAAG.

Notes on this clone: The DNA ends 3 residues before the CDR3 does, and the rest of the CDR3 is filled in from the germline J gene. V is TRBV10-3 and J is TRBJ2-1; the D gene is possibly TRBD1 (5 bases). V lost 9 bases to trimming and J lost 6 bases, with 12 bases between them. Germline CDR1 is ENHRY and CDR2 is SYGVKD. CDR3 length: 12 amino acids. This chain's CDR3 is CAMSRGGNEQFF. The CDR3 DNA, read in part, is TGTGCCATGAGTAGGGGCGGCAATGAG.

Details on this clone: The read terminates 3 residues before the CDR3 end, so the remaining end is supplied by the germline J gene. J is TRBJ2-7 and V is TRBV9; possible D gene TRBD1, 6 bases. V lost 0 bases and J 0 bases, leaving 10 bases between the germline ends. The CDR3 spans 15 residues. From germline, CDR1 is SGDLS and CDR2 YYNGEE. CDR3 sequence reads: CASSVGGTTSYEQYF. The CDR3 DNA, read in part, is TGTGCCAGCAGCGTAGGAGGGACAACCTCCTACGAG.

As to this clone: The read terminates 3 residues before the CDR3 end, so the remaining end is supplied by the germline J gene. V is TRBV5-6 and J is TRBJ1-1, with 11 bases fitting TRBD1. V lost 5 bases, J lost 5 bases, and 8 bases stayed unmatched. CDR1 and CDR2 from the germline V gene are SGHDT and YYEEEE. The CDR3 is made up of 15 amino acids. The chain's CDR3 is CASSPGQGARTEAFF. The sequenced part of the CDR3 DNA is TGTGCCAGCAGTCCCGGACAGGGGGCGCGGACTGAA.

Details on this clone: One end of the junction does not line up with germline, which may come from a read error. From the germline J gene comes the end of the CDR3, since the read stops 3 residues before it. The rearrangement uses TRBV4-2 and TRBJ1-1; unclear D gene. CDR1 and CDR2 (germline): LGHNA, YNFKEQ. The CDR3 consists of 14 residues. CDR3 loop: CASSQVRSSYEAFF. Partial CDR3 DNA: TGCGCCAGCAGCCAAGTAAGAAGTTCCTATGAA.

Here the CDR3 reads CASNRGGDLTDTYTF. The sequenced CDR3 bases are TGTGCCAGCAACAGGGGGGGGGACTTAACAGATACC. The rearrangement uses TRBV7-9 and TRBJ1-2; 8 nucleotides match TRBD1. The read comes to an end 3 residues before the CDR3 does, leaving the germline J gene to fill in the end. This CDR3 has 15 residues. CDR1 is SEHNR and CDR2 is FQNEAQ in the germline V gene (reference sequence).

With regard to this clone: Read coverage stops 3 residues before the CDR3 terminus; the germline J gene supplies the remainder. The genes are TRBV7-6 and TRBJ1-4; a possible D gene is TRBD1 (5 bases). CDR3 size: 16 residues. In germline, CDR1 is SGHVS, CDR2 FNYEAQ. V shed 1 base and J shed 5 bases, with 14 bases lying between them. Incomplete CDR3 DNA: TGTGCCAGCAGCTTAGGGGGAACAGGATCAAATGAAAAA. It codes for CASSLGGTGSNEK. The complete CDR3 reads CASSLGGTGSNEKLFF.

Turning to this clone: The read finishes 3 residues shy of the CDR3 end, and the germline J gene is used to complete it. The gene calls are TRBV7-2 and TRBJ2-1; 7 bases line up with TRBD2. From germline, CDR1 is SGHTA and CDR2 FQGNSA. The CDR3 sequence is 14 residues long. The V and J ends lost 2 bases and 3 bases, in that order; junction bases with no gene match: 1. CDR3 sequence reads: CASSLQRDYNEQFF. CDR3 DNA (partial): TGTGCCAGCAGCTTACAGCGGGACTACAATGAG. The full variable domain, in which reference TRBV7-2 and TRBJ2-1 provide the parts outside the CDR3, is GAGVSQSPSNKVTEKGKDVELRCDPISGHTALYWYRQSLGQGLEFLIYFQGNSAPDKSGLPSDRFSAERTGGSVSTLTIQRTQQEDSAVYLCASSLQRDYNEQFFGPGTRLTVL.

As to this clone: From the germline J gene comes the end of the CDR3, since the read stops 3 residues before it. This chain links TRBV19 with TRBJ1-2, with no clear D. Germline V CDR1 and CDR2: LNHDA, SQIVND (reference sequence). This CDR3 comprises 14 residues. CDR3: CASSLSGRSYDYTF. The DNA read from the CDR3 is TGTGCCAGTAGTTTGAGCGGGAGGTCCTACGAC.

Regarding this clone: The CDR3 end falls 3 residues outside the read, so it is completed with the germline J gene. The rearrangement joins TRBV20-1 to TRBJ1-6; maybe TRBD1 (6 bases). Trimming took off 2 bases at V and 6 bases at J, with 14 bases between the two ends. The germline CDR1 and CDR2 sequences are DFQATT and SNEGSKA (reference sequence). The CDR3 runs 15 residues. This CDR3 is CSARLLGHGNSPLHF. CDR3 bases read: TGCAGTGCTAGATTGCTGGGACATGGTAATTCACCC.

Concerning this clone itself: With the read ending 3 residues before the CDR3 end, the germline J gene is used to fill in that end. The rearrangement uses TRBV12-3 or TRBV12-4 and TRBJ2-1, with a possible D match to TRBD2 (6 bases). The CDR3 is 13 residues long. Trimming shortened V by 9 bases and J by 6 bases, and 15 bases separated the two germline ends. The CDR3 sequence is CASGGSRGNEQFF. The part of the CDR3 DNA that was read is TGTGCCAGTGGAGGGAGTAGGGGCAATGAG.

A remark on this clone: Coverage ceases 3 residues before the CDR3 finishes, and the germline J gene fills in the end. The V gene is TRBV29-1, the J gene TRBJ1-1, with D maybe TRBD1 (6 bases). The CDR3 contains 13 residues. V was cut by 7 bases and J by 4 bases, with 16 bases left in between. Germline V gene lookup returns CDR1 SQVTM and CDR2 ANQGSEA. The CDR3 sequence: CSAYRDEVTEAFF. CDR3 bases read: TGCAGCGCCTACAGGGACGAGGTCACTGAA. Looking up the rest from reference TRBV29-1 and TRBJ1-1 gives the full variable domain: SAVISQKPSRDICQRGTSLTIQCQVDSQVTMMFWYRQQPGQSLTLIATANQGSEATYESGFVIDKFPISRPNLTFSTLTVSNMSPEDSSIYLCSAYRDEVTEAFFGQGTRLTVV.

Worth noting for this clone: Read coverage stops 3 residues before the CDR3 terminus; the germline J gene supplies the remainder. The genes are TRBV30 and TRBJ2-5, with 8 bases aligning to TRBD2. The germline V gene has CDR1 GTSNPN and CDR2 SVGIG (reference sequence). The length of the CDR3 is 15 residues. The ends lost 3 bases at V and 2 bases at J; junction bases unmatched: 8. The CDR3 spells CAWRDSGGRQETQYF. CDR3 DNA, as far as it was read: TGTGCCTGGAGGGACTCGGGAGGGCGGCAAGAGACC.